Shown below are 21 T cell receptor beta chains from a single sample sequenced in a study of Graves' ophthalmopathy and Graves' hyperthyroidism. The authors amplified TCR beta CDR3 regions, and they did so from RNA transcripts for repertoire sequencing. An initial RT-PCR round employing HTBI primers preceded a second-round multiplex PCR. In TCRdb, the multiplex PCR reads were re-called with MiXCR into one record per CDR3 protein. The table shows some 390,000 distinct CDR3 sequences, with 18% occurring only once. Material: peripheral blood. The receptor set was obtained from a young woman with Graves' ophthalmopathy.

The rearrangement links TRBV30 to TRBJ2-2, with D possibly TRBD2 on 6 matching bases. Trimming left V 2 bases short and J 4 bases short, with 14 bases between. This CDR3 is 15 amino acids long. Germline V CDR1 and CDR2: GTSNPN, SVGIG (reference sequence). This CDR3 reads CAWSPPGAFTGELFF. CDR3 sequence (DNA): TGTGCCTGGAGTCCGCCGGGAGCCTTCACCGGGGAGCTGTTTTTT.

This clonotype was counted a few times. The J gene is TRBJ1-1, the V gene TRBV2, with TRBD1 as a possible D gene (5 bases). This CDR3 region has 15 residues. The germline V gene encodes CDR1 SNHLY and CDR2 FYNNEI. V lost 1 base, J lost 5 bases, and 14 bases lay in between. CDR3 residues: CASSEGQGPRTEAFF. CDR3 DNA sequence: TGTGCCAGCAGTGAAGGGCAGGGTCCGAGGACTGAAGCTTTCTTT.

This clonotype was detected only a few times. The rearrangement uses TRBV6-5 and TRBJ1-2; D is perhaps TRBD1 (5 bases). This CDR3 comprises 15 residues. From germline, CDR1 is MNHEY and CDR2 SVGAGI. Trimming removed 3 bases from V and 5 bases from J, with 16 bases in between. For the CDR3, the DNA is TGTGCCAGCAGTTATTATAGGGGCGGCGGGTATGGCTACACCTTC. Translated, it gives CASSYYRGGGYGYTF.

This clonotype has just a few counts. The chain couples TRBV3-1 to TRBJ2-5; 11 bases fit TRBD1. Germline-derived CDR1 and CDR2 are LGHDT and YNNKEL (reference sequence). V trimming: 4 bases; J trimming: 5 bases; junction bases outside the gene matches: 6. The CDR3 length is 15 residues. The CDR3 nucleotides read TGTGCCAGCAGCCCTAGGACAGGGGGCTTGGAGACCCAGTACTTC. As protein: CASSPRTGGLETQYF.

This clonotype has a count of ten or more. The rearrangement joins TRBV7-2 to TRBJ1-3, with TRBD1 matching 11 bases. V was pared by 3 bases and J by 0 bases, with 4 bases of the junction left unmatched. This CDR3 region has 17 residues. Per the germline V gene, CDR1 is SGHTA and CDR2 is FQGNSA. CDR3 sequence (DNA): TGTGCCAGCAGCTTCCGGACAGGGGGCTTCTCTGGAAACACCATATATTTT. It translates to CASSFRTGGFSGNTIYF. Drawing the rest from reference TRBV7-2 and TRBJ1-3, the complete variable domain is GAGVSQSPSNKVTEKGKDVELRCDPISGHTALYWYRQSLGQGLEFLIYFQGNSAPDKSGLPSDRFSAERTGGSVSTLTIQRTQQEDSAVYLCASSFRTGGFSGNTIYFGEGSWLTVV.

This clonotype was seen ten or more times. CDR3 DNA: TGTGCCAGCAGCCCCAGGGCAACGAACACTGAAGCTTTCTTT. This encodes CASSPRATNTEAFF. The chain uses TRBV12-3 or TRBV12-4 and TRBJ1-1, with D perhaps TRBD1 (5 bases). Trimming left V 6 bases short and J 1 base short, with 12 bases between. CDR3 length: 14 amino acids.

Ten or more counts support this clonotype. The chain combines TRBV19 with TRBJ1-1; possible D gene TRBD1, 6 bases. V dropped 5 bases and J dropped 4 bases, with 23 bases sitting between them. CDR3 length equals 17 residues. Germline lookup yields CDR1 LNHDA and CDR2 SQIVND (reference sequence). DNA of the CDR3: TGTGCCAGTAGTCTCACCGCCTACAGGGCCCGGGGCACTGAAGCTTTCTTT. Translating it yields CASSLTAYRARGTEAFF.

This clonotype was detected ten times or more. V gene TRBV12-3 or TRBV12-4 combines with J gene TRBJ2-3; TRBD2 matches 7 bases. V was clipped by 6 bases and J by 2 bases; unmatched bases: 5. The CDR3 extends over 14 amino acids. The CDR3 DNA is TGTGCCAGCAGCCCCGGGGGGTCCACAGATACGCAGTATTTT. Translated, it gives CASSPGGSTDTQYF.

The J gene is TRBJ2-7, the V gene TRBV6-1; possibly TRBD1 for D (6 bases). The V end lost 8 bases, the J end lost 0 bases, and 17 bases lay between the germline ends. The CDR3 consists of 15 residues. Germline V gene data show CDR1 as MNHNS and CDR2 as SASEGT. The CDR3 here is CASSTGPTTSYEQYF. In DNA form, the CDR3 reads TGTGCCAGCTCCACAGGGCCTACTACCTCCTACGAGCAGTACTTC.

This clonotype occurred many times. This chain uses TRBV7-2 with TRBJ2-7; D unclear. Germline CDR1 SGHTA, CDR2 FQGNSA. CDR3 length equals 13 residues. Trimming stripped 1 base from V and 6 bases from J, with 10 bases between. CDR3 nucleotide sequence: TGTGCCAGCAGCTTAGACAATTCGGCCGAGCAGTACTTC. Encoded protein: CASSLDNSAEQYF.

The sample holds many counts of this clonotype. This rearrangement joins TRBV6-2 or TRBV6-3 to TRBJ2-2, with TRBD2 as a possible D gene (6 bases). The CDR3 covers 14 residues. The V gene lost 8 bases and the J gene lost 3 bases, with 13 bases spanning the gap. From germline, CDR1 is MNHEY and CDR2 SVGEGT. In DNA form, the CDR3 reads TGTGCCAGCCCCCCGGGGGTTCACACCGGGGAGCTGTTTTTT. Translated: CASPPGVHTGELFF.

This clonotype was detected ten times or more. V usage is TRBV28 and J usage is TRBJ1-5; no clear D. The CDR3 sequence is 14 residues long. Germline V lookup: CDR1 MDHEN, CDR2 SYDVKM. Between the trimmed V and J ends, which lost 6 bases and 0 bases, there was a span of 9 bases. The CDR3 coding sequence is TGTGCCAGCAGGACGGTTTATAGCAATCAGCCCCAGCATTTT. It yields the protein CASRTVYSNQPQHF.

This clonotype was observed many times. This chain joins TRBV7-2 and TRBJ1-2, with TRBD1 as a possible D gene (5 bases). With 1 base removed from V and 7 bases from J, the gap between germline ends came to 13 bases. The germline V gene encodes CDR1 SGHTA and CDR2 FQGNSA. The CDR3 length is 14 residues. CDR3 amino acids: CASSLVLQGSGYTF. The CDR3 DNA sequence: TGTGCCAGCAGCTTAGTTCTCCAGGGAAGTGGCTACACCTTC.

This clonotype has at least ten counts. V is TRBV30 and J is TRBJ2-7; D gene unclear. The CDR3 extends over 13 amino acids. V was cut by 6 bases and J by 0 bases, with 12 bases left in between. Germline V gene lookup returns CDR1 GTSNPN and CDR2 SVGIG (reference sequence). The CDR3 DNA reads TGTGCCTGCCTAGACACCTTCTCCTACGAGCAGTACTTC. Protein sequence: CACLDTFSYEQYF.

This clonotype was counted at least ten times. This chain links TRBV11-2 with TRBJ1-1, with 10 bases identical to TRBD1. Unmatched junction bases numbered 6, after V lost 5 bases and J lost 3 bases. CDR1 is SGHAT and CDR2 is FQNNGV in the germline V gene. This CDR3 is built from 15 residues. This CDR3 is CASSRKGTGDTEAFF. The DNA of the CDR3 is TGTGCCAGCAGCCGAAAAGGGACAGGGGACACTGAAGCTTTCTTT.

The table lists this clonotype with many counts. CDR3 sequence reads: CASSLHLRDRGKETQYF. DNA of the CDR3: TGTGCCAGCAGCTTGCACCTCCGGGACAGGGGGAAGGAGACCCAGTACTTC. J is TRBJ2-5 and V is TRBV5-5; 11 bases are shared with TRBD1. The CDR3 totals 17 residues. Per germline, CDR1 SGHKS and CDR2 YYEKEE (reference sequence). V trimming: 1 base; J trimming: 5 bases; junction bases outside the gene matches: 10.

This clonotype was picked up many times. The chain's CDR3 is CASSFREGVRMNTEAFF. The DNA of the CDR3 is TGTGCCAGCAGCTTTCGGGAGGGGGTGCGGATGAACACTGAAGCTTTCTTT. This rearrangement joins TRBV11-1 to TRBJ1-1; the D gene is possibly TRBD1 (6 bases). Germline CDR1 and CDR2: SGHAT and FQDESV (reference sequence). V dropped 3 bases and J dropped 0 bases, with 17 bases sitting between them. There are 17 residues in the CDR3. Together with reference TRBV11-1 and TRBJ1-1, the CDR3 gives the full variable domain: EAEVAQSPRYKITEKSQAVAFWCDPISGHATLYWYRQILGQGPELLVQFQDESVVDDSQLPKDRFSAERLKGVDSTLKIQPAELGDSAMYLCASSFREGVRMNTEAFFGQGTRLTVV.

This clonotype appeared many times. This chain connects TRBV12-3 or TRBV12-4 to TRBJ2-5; D is ambiguous. V was pared by 1 base and J by 1 base, with 7 bases between. This CDR3 is built from 14 residues. The CDR3 coding sequence is TGTGCCAGCAGTTTAGGGCAATCCCAAGAGACCCAGTACTTC. Amino acid sequence: CASSLGQSQETQYF.

In its sample, this clonotype was seen many times. J is TRBJ2-7 and V is TRBV6-1, with 8 bases aligning to TRBD1. The CDR3 has 14 residues. J gave up 7 bases and V 6 bases, and 11 bases lay outside the gene matches. CDR1 and CDR2 (germline): MNHNS, SASEGT. The CDR3 sequence: CASRKGQEVGEQYF. The CDR3 region has the DNA TGTGCCAGCAGGAAGGGACAGGAGGTGGGGGAGCAGTACTTC.

This clonotype was counted at least ten times. As DNA, the CDR3 is TGTGCCAGCTTCGAAGGGTCTAGAGATCAGCCCCAGCATTTT. Its translation: CASFEGSRDQPQHF. This chain links TRBV6-2 or TRBV6-3 with TRBJ1-5, with unresolved D. V dropped 8 bases and J dropped 5 bases, with 16 bases sitting between them. In germline, CDR1 is MNHEY, CDR2 SVGEGT. The CDR3 is 14 amino acids.

The table lists this clonotype with many counts. The chain carries TRBV2 and TRBJ2-7; 7 bases map to TRBD2. Germline-derived CDR1 and CDR2 are SNHLY and FYNNEI. There are 14 residues in the CDR3. V gave up 3 bases and J gave up 2 bases; unmatched junction bases: 4. Here the CDR3 DNA reads TGTGCCAGCAGTGACAGGGAGGGCGCCTACGAGCAGTACTTC. This translates into CASSDREGAYEQYF.